This TCR beta chain was retrieved from a study of cytomegalovirus exposure and HLA in healthy donors. The CDR3 is 16 residues long. The germline V gene has CDR1 SGHAT and CDR2 FQNNGV. V was pared by 4 bases and J by 0 bases, with 15 bases between. PCR involved 60 Vbeta and 13 Jbeta primers. The assay was immunoSEQ multiplex PCR, and TCRdb's table has in-frame clones only and misses some. The table lists over 150,000 clones, roughly four fifths of them singletons. V is TRBV11-2 and J is TRBJ1-1, with D perhaps matching TRBD1 (6 bases). The sequence derives from a woman in her twenties or thirties in good health and CMV-seropositive. Sequencing was carried out using PBMCs. CDR3 sequence reads: CASSSRARGLNTEAFF. The DNA for the CDR3 is TGTGCCAGCAGCTCCAGGGCCAGGGGCCTGAACACTGAAGCTTTCTTT.